This T cell receptor beta chain derives from a study of T cells in Graves' hyperthyroidism and ophthalmopathy. A lack of ophthalmopathy progression within 18 months defined stable Graves' hyperthyroidism. Uncontrolled infection, other autoimmune disease, pregnancy or lactation excluded patients. This CDR3 is 13 amino acids long. Trimming stripped 7 bases from V and 1 base from J, with 5 bases between. Germline V gene lookup returns CDR1 SEHNR and CDR2 FQNEAQ (reference sequence). General observations from the study: The majority of expanded thyroid clonotypes above 0.001 also appeared in blood.

What was amplified from RNA transcripts were TCR beta CDR3 regions. HTBI primers were used for first-round RT-PCR of the TCR CDR3. One entry per CDR3 protein, called by TCRdb with MiXCR from the multiplex PCR reads. The sample gives about 680,000 distinct CDR3 sequences, around 40% of which show up once; around 32% is in the top ten. This clonotype was seen many times. Its specificity is unknown. Sequenced material: blood. The chain couples TRBV7-9 to TRBJ2-6; D is ambiguous. The clonotype was recovered from a woman between 40 and 55 years old with Graves' hyperthyroidism. This CDR3 reads CASTGSGANVLTF. The CDR3 DNA follows: TGTGCCAGCACCGGGTCTGGGGCCAACGTCCTGACTTTC.